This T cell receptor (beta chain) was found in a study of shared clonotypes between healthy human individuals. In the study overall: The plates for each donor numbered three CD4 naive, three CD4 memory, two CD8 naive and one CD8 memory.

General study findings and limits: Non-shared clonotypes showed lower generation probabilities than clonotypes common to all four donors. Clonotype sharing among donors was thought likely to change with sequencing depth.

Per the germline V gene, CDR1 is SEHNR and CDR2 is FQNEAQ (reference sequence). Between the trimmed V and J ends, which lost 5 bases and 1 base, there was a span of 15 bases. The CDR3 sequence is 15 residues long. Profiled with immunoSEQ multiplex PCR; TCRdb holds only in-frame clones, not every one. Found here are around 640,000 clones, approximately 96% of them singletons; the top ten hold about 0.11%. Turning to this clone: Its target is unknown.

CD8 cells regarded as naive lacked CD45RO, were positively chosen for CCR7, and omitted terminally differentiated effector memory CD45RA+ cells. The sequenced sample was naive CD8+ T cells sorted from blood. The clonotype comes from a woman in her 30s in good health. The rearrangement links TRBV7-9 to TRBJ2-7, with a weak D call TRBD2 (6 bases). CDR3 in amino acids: CASSPWRDSSYEQYF. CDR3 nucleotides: TGTGCCAGCAGCCCCTGGCGGGATTCTTCCTACGAGCAGTACTTC.